This TCR beta chain derives from a study of blood T cell repertoires in COVID-19. For the study at large: Italy, Spain and the United States were the sources of the convalescent and acute COVID-19 samples.

Germline V CDR1 and CDR2: SGHAT, FQNNGV. The CDR3 has 19 amino acids. Trimming removed 5 bases from V and 4 bases from J; junction bases left unmatched: 12. This clone was observed a few times. Different DNA sequences within this sample yield the same CDR3. In the authors' workflow: Amplification of reference gene primers provided the estimated nucleated cell counts. Measured with immunoSEQ multiplex PCR; TCRdb has only the in-frame clones, and not every one. The DNA was the basis for D and trimming; V, J and clone size are from that table. Among about 120,000 clones listed, about 79% were seen once. The chain couples TRBV11-2 to TRBJ2-6, with TRBD2 matching over 12 bases. Source material: peripheral blood. The TCR comes from a man between 70 and 80 years old with acute or convalescent COVID-19. Written as DNA, the CDR3 is TGTGCCAGCAGCCCCCCCCTAGCGGGGGGGCCGAGAGGGGCCAACGTCCTGACTTTC. Its translation is CASSPPLAGGPRGANVLTF. The full variable domain, completed using reference TRBV11-2 and TRBJ2-6, is EAGVAQSPRYKIIEKRQSVAFWCNPISGHATLYWYQQILGQGPKLLIQFQNNGVVDDSQLPKDRFSAERLKGVDSTLKIQPAKLEDSAVYLCASSPPLAGGPRGANVLTFGAGSRLTVL.